Given below is one T cell receptor beta chain in context. No antigen is known for it. The sample belongs to a study of STAT5B mutations in CD4+ large granular lymphocyte leukemia. Study context: Among healthy controls, a particular HLA allele went with more CDR3 'QG' motifs.

Generated by immunoSEQ multiplex PCR, the TCRdb table keeps only in-frame clones and is missing some. The profile shows about 33,000 clones, around 74% of them singletons. Study-wide results and caveats: Main leukemic clonotypes were patient-specific, but 20% to 25% appeared at low frequency elsewhere. CD4-sorted patient repertoires seemed more clonal than healthy CD4+ repertoires.

The specimen was CD4+ T cells from blood buffy coats. The TCR sequence derives from a human donor in good health.

CDR3 DNA sequence: TGTGCCAGCAGCGAGGGCCTCTCCTACGAGCAGTACTTC. Translating gives CASSEGLSYEQYF. This rearrangement joins TRBV6-6 to TRBJ2-7; a weak D match, TRBD2 (5 bases). V was pared by 6 bases and J by 0 bases, with 9 bases between. The CDR3 has 13 amino acids. The germline V gene has CDR1 MNHNY and CDR2 SVGAGI (reference sequence).